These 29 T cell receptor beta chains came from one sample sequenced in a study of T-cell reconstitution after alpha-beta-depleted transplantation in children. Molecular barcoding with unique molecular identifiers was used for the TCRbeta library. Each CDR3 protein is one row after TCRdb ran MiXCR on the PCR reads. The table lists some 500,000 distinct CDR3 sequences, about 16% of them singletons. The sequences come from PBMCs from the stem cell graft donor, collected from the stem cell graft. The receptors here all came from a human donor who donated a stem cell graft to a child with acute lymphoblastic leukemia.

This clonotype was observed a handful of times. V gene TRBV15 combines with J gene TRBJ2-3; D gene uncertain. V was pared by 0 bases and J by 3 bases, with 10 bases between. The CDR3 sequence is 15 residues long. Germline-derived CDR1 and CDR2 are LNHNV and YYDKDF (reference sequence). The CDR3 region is CATSRDPLVTDTQYF. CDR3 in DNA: TGTGCCACCAGCAGAGATCCTTTGGTGACAGATACGCAGTATTTT.

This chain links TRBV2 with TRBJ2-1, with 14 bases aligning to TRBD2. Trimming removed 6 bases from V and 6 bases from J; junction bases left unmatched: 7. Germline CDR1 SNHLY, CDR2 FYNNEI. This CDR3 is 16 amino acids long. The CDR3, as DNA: TGTGCCAGCAGACACGGACTAGCGGGAGGAGGCAATGAGCAGTTCTTC. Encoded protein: CASRHGLAGGGNEQFF.

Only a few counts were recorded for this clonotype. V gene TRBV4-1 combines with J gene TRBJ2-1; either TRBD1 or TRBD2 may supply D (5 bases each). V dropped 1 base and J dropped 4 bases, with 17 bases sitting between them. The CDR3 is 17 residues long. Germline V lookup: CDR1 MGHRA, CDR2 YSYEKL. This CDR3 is CASSQVPGTVTYNEQFF. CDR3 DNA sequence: TGCGCCAGCAGCCAAGTCCCCGGGACGGTGACTTACAATGAGCAGTTCTTC.

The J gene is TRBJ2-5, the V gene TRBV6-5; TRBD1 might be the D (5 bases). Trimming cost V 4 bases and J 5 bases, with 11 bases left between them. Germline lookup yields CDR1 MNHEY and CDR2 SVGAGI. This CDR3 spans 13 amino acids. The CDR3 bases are TGTGCCAGCAGTTTTGACAGACTGGAGACCCAGTACTTC. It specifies CASSFDRLETQYF.

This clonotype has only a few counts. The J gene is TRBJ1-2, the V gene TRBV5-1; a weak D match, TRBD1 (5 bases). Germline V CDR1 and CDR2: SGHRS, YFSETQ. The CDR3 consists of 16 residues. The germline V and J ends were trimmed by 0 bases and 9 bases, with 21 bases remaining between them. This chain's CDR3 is CASSLGRSTDSIRYTF. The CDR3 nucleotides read TGCGCCAGCAGCTTGGGACGTTCGACAGACTCTATACGCTACACCTTC.

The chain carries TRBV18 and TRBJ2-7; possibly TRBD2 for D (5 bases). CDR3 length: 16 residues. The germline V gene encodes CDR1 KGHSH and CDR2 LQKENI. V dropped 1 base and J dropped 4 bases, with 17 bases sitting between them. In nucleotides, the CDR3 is TGTGCCAGCTCACCACGGGGAGAAGCGGTGGTATACGAGCAGTACTTC. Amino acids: CASSPRGEAVVYEQYF.

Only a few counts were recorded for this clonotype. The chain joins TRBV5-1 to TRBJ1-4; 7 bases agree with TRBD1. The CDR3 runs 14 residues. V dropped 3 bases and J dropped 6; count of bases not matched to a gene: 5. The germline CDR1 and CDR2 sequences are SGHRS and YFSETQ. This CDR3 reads CASSSTGRHEKLFF. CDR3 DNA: TGCGCCAGCAGCTCGACAGGGCGACATGAAAAACTGTTTTTT. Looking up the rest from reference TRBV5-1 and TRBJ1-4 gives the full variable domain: KAGVTQTPRYLIKTRGQQVTLSCSPISGHRSVSWYQQTPGQGLQFLFEYFSETQRNKGNFPGRFSGRQFSNSRSEMNVSTLELGDSALYLCASSSTGRHEKLFFGSGTQLSVL.

CDR3 sequence: CASSPAGIYNEQFF. CDR3 in DNA: TGTGCCAGCTCACCGGCAGGGATTTACAATGAGCAGTTCTTC. The rearrangement joins TRBV18 to TRBJ2-1; tentatively, D is TRBD1 (5 bases). CDR1 is KGHSH and CDR2 is LQKENI in the germline V gene. V lost 3 bases to trimming and J lost 4 bases, with 10 bases between them. CDR3 length: 14 residues.

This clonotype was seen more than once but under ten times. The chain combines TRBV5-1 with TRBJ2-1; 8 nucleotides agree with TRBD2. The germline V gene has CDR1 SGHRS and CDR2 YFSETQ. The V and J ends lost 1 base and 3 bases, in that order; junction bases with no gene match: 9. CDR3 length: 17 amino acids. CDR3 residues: CASSLMASGLNYNEQFF. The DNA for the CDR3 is TGCGCCAGCAGCTTGATGGCTAGCGGGTTGAACTACAATGAGCAGTTCTTC.

CDR3 nucleotide sequence: TGCAGCGTTGAAAGTACCCTGTGGGGGGCCGTCACAGATACGCAGTATTTT. It is translated as CSVESTLWGAVTDTQYF. The rearrangement uses TRBV29-1 and TRBJ2-3; D might be TRBD1 or TRBD2, each matching 6 bases. The CDR3 totals 17 residues. The germline V and J ends were trimmed by 2 bases and 2 bases, with 20 bases remaining between them. Germline V gene lookup returns CDR1 SQVTM and CDR2 ANQGSEA.

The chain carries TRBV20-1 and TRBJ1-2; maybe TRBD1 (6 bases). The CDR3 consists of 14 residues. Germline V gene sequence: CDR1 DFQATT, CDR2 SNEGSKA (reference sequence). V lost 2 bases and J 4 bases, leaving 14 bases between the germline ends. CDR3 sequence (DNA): TGCAGTGCTAGAAGGGACACTCCGTTCTATGGCTACACCTTC. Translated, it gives CSARRDTPFYGYTF.

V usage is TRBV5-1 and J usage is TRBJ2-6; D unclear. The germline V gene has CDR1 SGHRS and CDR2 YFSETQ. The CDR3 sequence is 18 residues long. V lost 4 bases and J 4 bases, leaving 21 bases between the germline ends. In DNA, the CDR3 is TGCGCCAGCAGCCCCAGGCGCCTCAAAGTGTGGGGGGCCAACGTCCTGACTTTC. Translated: CASSPRRLKVWGANVLTF.

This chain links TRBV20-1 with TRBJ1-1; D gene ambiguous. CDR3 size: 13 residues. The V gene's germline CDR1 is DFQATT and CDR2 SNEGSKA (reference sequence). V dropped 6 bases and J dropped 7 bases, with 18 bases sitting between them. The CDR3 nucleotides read TGCAGTGCAGCAGACCCCTCCTCGGGTGAAGCTTTCTTT. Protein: CSAADPSSGEAFF.

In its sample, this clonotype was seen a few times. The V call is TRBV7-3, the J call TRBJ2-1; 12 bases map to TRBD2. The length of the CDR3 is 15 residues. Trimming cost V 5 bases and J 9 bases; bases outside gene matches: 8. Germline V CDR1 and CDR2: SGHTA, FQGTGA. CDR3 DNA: TGTGCCAGCAGCCCCGGACTAGCGGGAAGCCCTGAGCAGTTCTTC. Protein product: CASSPGLAGSPEQFF.

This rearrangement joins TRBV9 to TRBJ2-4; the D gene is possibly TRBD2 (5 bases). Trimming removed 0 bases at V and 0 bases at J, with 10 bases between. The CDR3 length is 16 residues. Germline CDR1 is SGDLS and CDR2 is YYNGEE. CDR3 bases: TGTGCCAGCAGCGTAGATGAGCGGCTAGCCAAAAACATTCAGTACTTC. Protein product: CASSVDERLAKNIQYF.

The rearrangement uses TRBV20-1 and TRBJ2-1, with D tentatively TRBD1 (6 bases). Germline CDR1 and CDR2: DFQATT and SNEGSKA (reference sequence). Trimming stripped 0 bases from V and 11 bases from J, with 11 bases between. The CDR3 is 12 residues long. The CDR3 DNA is TGCAGTGCTAGAGATCAGGGGCCTAAGCAGTTCTTC. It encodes CSARDQGPKQFF.

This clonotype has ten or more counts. In DNA, the CDR3 is TGTGCCAGCAGTTTTGTTCAAACTAACTATGGCTACACCTTC. Protein sequence: CASSFVQTNYGYTF. The chain recombines TRBV12-3 or TRBV12-4 with TRBJ1-2; D not resolved. CDR3 length: 14 residues. Trimming removed 3 bases at V and 0 bases at J, with 8 bases between.

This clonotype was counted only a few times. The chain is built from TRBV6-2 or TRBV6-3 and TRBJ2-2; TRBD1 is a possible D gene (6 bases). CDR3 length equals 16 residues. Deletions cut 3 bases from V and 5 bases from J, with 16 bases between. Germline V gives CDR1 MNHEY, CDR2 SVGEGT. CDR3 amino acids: CASSYQGLTGTGELFF. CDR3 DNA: TGTGCCAGCAGTTATCAGGGGTTGACGGGGACCGGGGAGCTGTTTTTT.

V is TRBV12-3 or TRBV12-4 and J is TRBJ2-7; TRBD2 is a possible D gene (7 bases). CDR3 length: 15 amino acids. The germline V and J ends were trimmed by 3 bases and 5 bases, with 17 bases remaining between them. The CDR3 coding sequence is TGTGCCAGCAGTTTGGGGGGGCCCGGGGACGACGAGCAGTACTTC. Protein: CASSLGGPGDDEQYF.

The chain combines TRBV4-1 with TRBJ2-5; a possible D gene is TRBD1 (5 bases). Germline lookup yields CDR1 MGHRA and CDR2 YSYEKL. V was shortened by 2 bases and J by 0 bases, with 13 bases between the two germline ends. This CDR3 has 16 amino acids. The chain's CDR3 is CASSQFPQGHQETQYF. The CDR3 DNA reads TGCGCCAGCAGCCAATTCCCCCAGGGCCACCAAGAGACCCAGTACTTC.

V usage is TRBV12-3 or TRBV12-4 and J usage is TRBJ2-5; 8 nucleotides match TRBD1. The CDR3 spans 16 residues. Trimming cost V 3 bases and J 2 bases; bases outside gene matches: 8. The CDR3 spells CASSFSGGAGQETQYF. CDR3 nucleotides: TGTGCCAGCAGTTTCTCAGGGGGCGCGGGGCAAGAGACCCAGTACTTC.

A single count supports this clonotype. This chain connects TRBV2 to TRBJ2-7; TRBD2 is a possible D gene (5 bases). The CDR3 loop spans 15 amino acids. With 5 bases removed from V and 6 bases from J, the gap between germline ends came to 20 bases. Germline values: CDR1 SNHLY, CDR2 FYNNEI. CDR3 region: CASSTERTVSREQYF. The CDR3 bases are TGTGCCAGCAGTACTGAGCGGACCGTAAGTCGCGAGCAGTACTTC.

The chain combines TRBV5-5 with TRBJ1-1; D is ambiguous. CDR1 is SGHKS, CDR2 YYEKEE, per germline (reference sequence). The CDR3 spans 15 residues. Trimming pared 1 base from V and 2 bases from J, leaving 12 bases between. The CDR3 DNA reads TGTGCCAGCAGCTTGCCCATTCCCGGAAACACTGAAGCTTTCTTT. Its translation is CASSLPIPGNTEAFF.

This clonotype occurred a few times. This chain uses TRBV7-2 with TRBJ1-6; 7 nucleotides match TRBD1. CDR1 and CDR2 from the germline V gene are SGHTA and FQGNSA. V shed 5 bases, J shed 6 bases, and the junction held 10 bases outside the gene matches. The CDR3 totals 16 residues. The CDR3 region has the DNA TGTGCCAGCAGCGGGCACAGGGGTCGGCTTAATTCACCCCTCCACTTT. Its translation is CASSGHRGRLNSPLHF.

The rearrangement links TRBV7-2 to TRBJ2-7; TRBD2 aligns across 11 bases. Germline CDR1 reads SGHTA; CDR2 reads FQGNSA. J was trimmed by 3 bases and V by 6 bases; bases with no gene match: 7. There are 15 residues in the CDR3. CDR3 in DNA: TGTGCCAGCAGGGATAGCGGGAGGGCCGTCTACGAGCAGTACTTC. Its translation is CASRDSGRAVYEQYF.

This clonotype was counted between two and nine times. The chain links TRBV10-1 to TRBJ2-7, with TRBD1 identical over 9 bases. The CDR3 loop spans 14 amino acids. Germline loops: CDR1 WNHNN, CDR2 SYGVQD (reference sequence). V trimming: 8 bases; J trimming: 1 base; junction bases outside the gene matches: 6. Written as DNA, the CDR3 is TGCGCCAGCTCGGGACAGGGTTTATCCTACGAGCAGTACTTC. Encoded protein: CASSGQGLSYEQYF.

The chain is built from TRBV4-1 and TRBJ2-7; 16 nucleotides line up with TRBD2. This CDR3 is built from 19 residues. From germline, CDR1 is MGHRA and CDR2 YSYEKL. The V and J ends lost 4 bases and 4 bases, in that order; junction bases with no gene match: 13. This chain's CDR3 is CASSPSSGTSGRERYEQYF. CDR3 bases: TGCGCCAGCAGCCCAAGCTCCGGGACTAGCGGGAGGGAACGGTACGAGCAGTACTTC.

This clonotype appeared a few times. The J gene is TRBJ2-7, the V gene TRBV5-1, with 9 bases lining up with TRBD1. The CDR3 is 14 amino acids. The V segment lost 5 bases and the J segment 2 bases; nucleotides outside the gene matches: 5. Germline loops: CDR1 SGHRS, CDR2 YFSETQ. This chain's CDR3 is CASSRQGDTYEQYF. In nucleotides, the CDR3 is TGCGCCAGCAGTCGACAGGGGGACACCTACGAGCAGTACTTC.

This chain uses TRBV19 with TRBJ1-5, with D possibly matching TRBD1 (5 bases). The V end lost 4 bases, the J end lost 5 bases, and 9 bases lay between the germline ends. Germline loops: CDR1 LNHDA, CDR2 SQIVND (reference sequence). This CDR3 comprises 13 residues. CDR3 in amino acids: CASSTRDYQPQHF. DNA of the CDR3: TGTGCCAGTAGTACAAGGGACTATCAGCCCCAGCATTTT. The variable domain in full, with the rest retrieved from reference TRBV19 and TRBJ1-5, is DGGITQSPKYLFRKEGQNVTLSCEQNLNHDAMYWYRQDPGQGLRLIYYSQIVNDFQKGDIAEGYSVSREKKESFPLTVTSAQKNPTAFYLCASSTRDYQPQHFGDGTRLSIL.